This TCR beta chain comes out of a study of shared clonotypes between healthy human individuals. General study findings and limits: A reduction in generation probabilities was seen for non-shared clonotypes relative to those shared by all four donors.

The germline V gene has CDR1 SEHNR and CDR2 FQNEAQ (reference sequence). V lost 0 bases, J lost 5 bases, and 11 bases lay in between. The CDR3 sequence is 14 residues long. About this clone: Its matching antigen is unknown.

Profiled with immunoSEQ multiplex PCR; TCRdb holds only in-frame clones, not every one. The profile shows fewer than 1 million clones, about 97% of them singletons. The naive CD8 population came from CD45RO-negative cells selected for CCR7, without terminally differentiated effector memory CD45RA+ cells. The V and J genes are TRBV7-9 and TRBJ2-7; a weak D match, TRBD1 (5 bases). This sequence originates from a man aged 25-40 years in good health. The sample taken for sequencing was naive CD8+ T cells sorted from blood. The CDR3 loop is CASSLANGANEQYF. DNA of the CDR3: TGTGCCAGCAGCTTAGCGAATGGGGCGAACGAGCAGTACTTC. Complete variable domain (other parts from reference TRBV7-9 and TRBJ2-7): DTGVSQNPRHKITKRGQNVTFRCDPISEHNRLYWYRQTLGQGPEFLTYFQNEAQLEKSRLLSDRFSAERPKGSFSTLEIQRTEQGDSAMYLCASSLANGANEQYFGPGTRLTVT.